One sample yielded the 9 T cell receptor beta chains listed below, sequenced in a study of cytomegalovirus exposure and HLA in healthy donors. PCR primers comprised 60 Vbeta and 13 Jbeta primers. The table came from immunoSEQ multiplex PCR; TCRdb's copy has only in-frame clones and leaves some out. The table has fewer than 200,000 clones, around 88% seen once. Input material: PBMCs. The receptor set was obtained from a man between 40 and 49 years old in good health and CMV-seropositive.

The chain joins TRBV6-5 to TRBJ1-2; 7 bases align to TRBD1. Germline trimming cut 7 bases from V and 14 bases from J; bases unmatched to any gene: 19. CDR1 and CDR2 from the germline V gene are MNHEY and SVGAGI. The CDR3 has 14 amino acids. CDR3 amino acids: CASTNSGQDRAHTF. As DNA, the CDR3 is TGTGCCAGCACCAACTCTGGGCAAGACAGGGCGCATACCTTC.

The chain recombines TRBV9 with TRBJ2-1, with a tentative D call TRBD2 (5 bases). V was pared by 2 bases and J by 6 bases, with 9 bases between. The CDR3 length is 13 residues. Germline V gene data show CDR1 as SGDLS and CDR2 as YYNGEE. The CDR3 region has the DNA TGTGCCAGCAGCGTGGCCGGGGTCAATGAGCAGTTCTTC. Translated: CASSVAGVNEQFF. Variable domain in full (rest from reference TRBV9 and TRBJ2-1): DSGVTQTPKHLITATGQRVTLRCSPRSGDLSVYWYQQSLDQGLQFLIQYYNGEERAKGNILERFSAQQFPDLHSELNLSSLELGDSALYFCASSVAGVNEQFFGPGTRLTVL.

The chain links TRBV9 to TRBJ1-1; D is unresolved. The CDR3 totals 12 residues. Germline CDR1 reads SGDLS; CDR2 reads YYNGEE. The V and J ends lost 3 bases and 4 bases respectively, with 7 bases between them. The CDR3 spells CASSGSGTEAFF. Here the CDR3 DNA reads TGTGCCAGCAGCGGATCAGGCACTGAAGCTTTCTTT.

This chain uses TRBV2 with TRBJ2-2; 7 bases match TRBD1. This CDR3 region has 15 residues. The trim removed 2 bases at V and 0 bases at J, leaving 0 bases unmatched. Germline lookup yields CDR1 SNHLY and CDR2 FYNNEI. CDR3 nucleotide sequence: TGTGCCAGCAGTGAACAGGGGGCGAACACCGGGGAGCTGTTTTTT. Translated: CASSEQGANTGELFF.

This clone showed up just a few times. V usage is TRBV28 and J usage is TRBJ1-4; 10 bases match TRBD1. The V gene end was trimmed by 8 bases and the J gene end by 6 bases; junction bases not matched to a gene: 9. Germline V gene lookup returns CDR1 MDHEN and CDR2 SYDVKM. There are 15 residues in the CDR3. The CDR3 bases are TGTGCCAGCCAAAATCCGGGACAGGGGTATGAAAAACTGTTTTTT. It translates to CASQNPGQGYEKLFF.

A word on this clone: Its ends do not fully match the called genes, so a read error is possible. The CDR3 reads CASSEAGGRGTSYNEQFF. Here the CDR3 DNA reads TGTGCCAGCAGCGAAGCAGGCGGGAGAGGTACTTCCTACAATGAGCAGTTCTTC. The chain couples TRBV6-1 to TRBJ2-1; 7 bases are shared with TRBD2. The CDR3 length is 18 residues. Per the germline V gene, CDR1 is MNHNS and CDR2 is SASEGT.

This chain links TRBV19 with TRBJ1-5; 7 bases fit TRBD1. V shed 6 bases, J shed 1 base, and the junction held 6 bases outside the gene matches. Per the germline V gene, CDR1 is LNHDA and CDR2 is SQIVND (reference sequence). The CDR3 consists of 15 residues. The CDR3 coding sequence is TGTGCCAGTAGCGAGACAGGGCTGAGCAATCAGCCCCAGCATTTT. Translating it yields CASSETGLSNQPQHF.

This chain links TRBV19 with TRBJ2-1; TRBD2 matches 11 bases. The V gene's germline CDR1 is LNHDA and CDR2 SQIVND (reference sequence). V lost 8 bases to trimming and J lost 3 bases; unmatched junction nucleotides: 3. The CDR3 is 14 residues long. For the CDR3, the DNA is TGTGCCAGTGGTCTAGCGGGGGGCTACAATGAGCAGTTCTTC. Protein sequence: CASGLAGGYNEQFF. Looking up the rest from reference TRBV19 and TRBJ2-1 gives the full variable domain: DGGITQSPKYLFRKEGQNVTLSCEQNLNHDAMYWYRQDPGQGLRLIYYSQIVNDFQKGDIAEGYSVSREKKESFPLTVTSAQKNPTAFYLCASGLAGGYNEQFFGPGTRLTVL.

The chain couples TRBV7-8 to TRBJ2-1, with D uncertain. The V end was cut by 2 bases, the J end by 8 bases, with 13 bases between. This CDR3 contains 14 residues. The germline V gene encodes CDR1 SGHVS and CDR2 FQNEAQ. CDR3 bases: TGTGCCAGCAGCTTACAGTTAACCCCCCATGAGCAGTTCTTC. Protein sequence: CASSLQLTPHEQFF.